The clone carrying this T cell receptor beta chain was seen only a few times. What it binds is unknown. This sample was taken from a study of regulatory T cells in long-lasting Graves disease. Time point indicated: newly diagnosed GD, antithyroid drugs for less than 3 months. RNA from PBMCs was the source of the TCR library. Germline V gives CDR1 GTSNPN, CDR2 SVGIG (reference sequence). This CDR3 has 14 residues. V was trimmed by 1 base and J by 3 bases, leaving 10 bases between them. Study-wide results and caveats: Less diverse TCR repertoires were seen in persistent Graves' patients than in newly diagnosed ones.

Investigators prepared the TCR beta libraries by applying iRepertoire HTBI primers and Arm-PCR of CDR3 regions. TCRdb independently ran MiXCR on the multiplex PCR reads; one entry per CDR3 protein. The sample includes about 440,000 distinct CDR3 sequences, about 16% of them seen just once. This same sample was also taken into another study, of T cells in Graves' hyperthyroidism and ophthalmopathy. According to that study: HTBI primers were used for first-round RT-PCR of the TCR CDR3. With a median lead of about 6.9 months before onset, the model predicted ophthalmopathy.

The genes are TRBV30 and TRBJ1-5; a possible D gene is TRBD1 (5 bases). Specimen: peripheral blood mononuclear cells (PBMCs), collected at new diagnosis, from a patient treated with antithyroid drugs. The TCR sequence derives from a woman in her 30s with Graves disease. The CDR3 protein is CAWSGDSPNQPQHF. The DNA for the CDR3 is TGTGCCTGGAGTGGTGACAGTCCCAATCAGCCCCAGCATTTT.